The 14 T cell receptor beta chains given below trace back to one sample, sequenced in a study of T cell changes during pregnancy in multiple sclerosis. This table comes from immunoSEQ multiplex PCR, and its TCRdb copy is limited to in-frame clones, with some not included. The sample yields tens of thousands of clones, roughly 93% seen once. Sequences were derived from peripheral blood, sampled in the second trimester of pregnancy. These receptors were taken from a female donor with multiple sclerosis, enrolled in a pregnancy study.

This chain links TRBV15 with TRBJ2-1; TRBD2 matches at 7 bases. J was trimmed by 8 bases and V by 3 bases; bases with no gene match: 13. Germline V gives CDR1 LNHNV, CDR2 YYDKDF (reference sequence). The CDR3 is made up of 16 amino acids. In DNA, the CDR3 is TGTGCCACCAGCAGCCCCGGACTAGGAGGGAAAGATGAGCAGTTCTTC. This codes for CATSSPGLGGKDEQFF.

The gene calls are TRBV9 and TRBJ2-7; D might be TRBD1 (6 bases). V was shortened by 0 bases and J by 3 bases, with 10 bases between the two germline ends. The CDR3 contains 14 residues. Germline CDR1 reads SGDLS; CDR2 reads YYNGEE. Here the CDR3 DNA reads TGTGCCAGCAGCGTAGGAGCAGGGGACTACGAGCAGTACTTC. As protein: CASSVGAGDYEQYF.

The CDR3 reads CASSLDFYLAFF. CDR3 bases: TGTGCCAGCAGCTTAGATTTTTACTTGGCTTTCTTT. The V and J genes are TRBV11-2 and TRBJ1-1; D is unclear. Trimming shortened V by 0 bases and J by 11 bases, and 10 bases separated the two germline ends. CDR1 is SGHAT, CDR2 FQNNGV, per germline. The CDR3 spans 12 residues.

The gene calls are TRBV19 and TRBJ2-1; a weak D match, TRBD2 (6 bases). CDR3 size: 15 residues. V was cut by 8 bases and J by 0 bases, with 14 bases left in between. Germline V gives CDR1 LNHDA, CDR2 SQIVND (reference sequence). The CDR3 reads CASARDSSSYNEQFF. As DNA, the CDR3 is TGTGCCAGTGCCCGGGACTCGAGCTCCTACAATGAGCAGTTCTTC.

This chain links TRBV14 with TRBJ2-7; 10 bases map to TRBD2. The germline CDR1 and CDR2 sequences are SGHDN and FVKESK. The CDR3 length is 16 residues. Trimming cost V 4 bases and J 0 bases; bases outside gene matches: 6. CDR3 in DNA: TGTGCCAGCAGCCCCCGACTAGCGGGTGTCTCCTACGAGCAGTACTTC. Translating gives CASSPRLAGVSYEQYF.

The chain uses TRBV7-6 and TRBJ2-1, with TRBD1 as a possible D gene (6 bases). The germline V gene encodes CDR1 SGHVS and CDR2 FNYEAQ. The germline V and J ends were trimmed by 1 base and 7 bases, with 11 bases remaining between them. This CDR3 spans 14 amino acids. In nucleotides, the CDR3 is TGTGCCAGCAGCTTAGATCCGCAGGGGAATGAGCAGTTCTTC. Encoded protein: CASSLDPQGNEQFF.

The V gene is TRBV2, the J gene TRBJ2-1; 8 bases are a match to TRBD2. The CDR3 spans 17 residues. Germline V gene data show CDR1 as SNHLY and CDR2 as FYNNEI. V was clipped by 7 bases and J by 5 bases; unmatched bases: 16. CDR3 residues: CASKASGSLQGNNEQFF. For the CDR3, the DNA is TGTGCCAGCAAGGCTAGCGGGTCCCTACAAGGGAACAATGAGCAGTTCTTC.

The chain's CDR3 is CATSSGGTNEKLFF. For the CDR3, the DNA is TGTGCCACCTCCTCGGGGGGAACTAATGAAAAACTGTTTTTT. J is TRBJ1-4 and V is TRBV6-1, with a weak D call TRBD1 (5 bases). Between the trimmed V and J ends, which lost 10 bases and 1 base, there was a span of 13 bases. CDR1 is MNHNS, CDR2 SASEGT, per germline. This CDR3 comprises 14 residues.

The table lists this clone with a few counts. V is TRBV6-1 and J is TRBJ2-3; the D gene is possibly TRBD2 (6 bases). The CDR3 is 15 residues long. V was pared by 2 bases and J by 4 bases, with 13 bases between. Germline V gene lookup returns CDR1 MNHNS and CDR2 SASEGT. The CDR3 protein is CASSEREEGADTQYF. The CDR3 nucleotides are TGTGCCAGCAGTGAACGAGAGGAGGGTGCAGATACGCAGTATTTT.

The chain combines TRBV7-3 with TRBJ2-1; 15 bases map to TRBD2. The CDR3 loop spans 15 amino acids. The V gene end was trimmed by 5 bases and the J gene end by 9 bases; junction bases not matched to a gene: 5. Germline V gives CDR1 SGHTA, CDR2 FQGTGA. The CDR3 DNA follows: TGTGCCAGCAGCCAGGGACTAGCGGGAGGTAGTGAGCAGTTCTTC. Its translation: CASSQGLAGGSEQFF.

The chain uses TRBV6-1 and TRBJ2-3, with a possible D match to TRBD2 (6 bases). Germline CDR1 reads MNHNS; CDR2 reads SASEGT. The CDR3 loop spans 14 amino acids. V was cut by 1 base and J by 6 bases, with 11 bases left in between. The CDR3 DNA sequence: TGTGCCAGCAGTGAAGATACAGGAGGGGATACGCAGTATTTT. Encoded protein: CASSEDTGGDTQYF.

V and J are TRBV5-6 and TRBJ1-4; 8 bases line up with TRBD1. The length of the CDR3 is 15 residues. Germline CDR1 reads SGHDT; CDR2 reads YYEEEE. The junction had 6 bases not matched to a gene; V was cut back by 3 bases and J by 5 bases. The CDR3 region has the DNA TGTGCCAGCAGCTCCACGGACAGGGCGAATGAAAAACTGTTTTTT. Encoded protein: CASSSTDRANEKLFF.

The chain combines TRBV15 with TRBJ2-1; perhaps TRBD2 as D (6 bases). V lost 3 bases and J 5 bases, leaving 14 bases between the germline ends. The germline V gene has CDR1 LNHNV and CDR2 YYDKDF (reference sequence). The CDR3 spans 15 residues. The CDR3 nucleotides are TGTGCCACCAGCAGCCACCCTAGCGTACACAATGAGCAGTTCTTC. Translated, it gives CATSSHPSVHNEQFF.

This clone was picked up one time. The chain joins TRBV30 to TRBJ1-3; D might be TRBD1 (6 bases). The CDR3 totals 13 residues. Germline V gene sequence: CDR1 GTSNPN, CDR2 SVGIG (reference sequence). Trimming removed 4 bases at V and 4 bases at J, with 11 bases between. CDR3 in DNA: TGTGCCTGGAATTACGACAGGGGAAACACCATATATTTT. Translating gives CAWNYDRGNTIYF. The complete variable domain, with remaining parts taken from reference TRBV30 and TRBJ1-3, reads SQTIHQWPATLVQPVGSPLSLECTVEGTSNPNLYWYRQAAGRGLQLLFYSVGIGQISSEVPQNLSASRPQDRQFILSSKKLLLSDSGFYLCAWNYDRGNTIYFGEGSWLTVV.